Listed below are T cell receptor beta chains from one sample, sequenced in a study of OX40 agonist ivuxolimab in advanced cancers. Profiling relied on immunoSEQ multiplex PCR, and the TCRdb table lists in-frame clones only, not all of them. The sample contains about 73,000 clones, 80% to 95% of which appear only once. The sequencing used CD4+ or CD8+ T cells sorted from blood, collected in a trial of the OX40 agonist ivuxolimab. These receptors all stem from an adult with an advanced solid tumor such as melanoma, head and neck, liver or kidney cancer. The conserved cysteine and the conserved F or W are not part of the CDR3 here. Only part of the rows carry a size: once, few, many, or a class if the clone is expanded.

j_gene,abundance,v_gene,CDR3aa
TRBJ2-1,NA,TRBV11-3,ASSRENEQF
TRBJ1-4,once,TRBV2,ASEDRGNEKLF
TRBJ2-3,few,TRBV5-4,ASSWTMSTQY
TRBJ2-7,NA,TRBV7-3,ASSLDVGESSYEQY
TRBJ1-2,NA,TRBV2,ASSPRQSTNGYT
TRBJ2-5,NA,TRBV6-6,ASSYVEETQY
TRBJ2-3,NA,TRBV28,ASRYTDTQY
TRBJ1-4,NA,TRBV11-3,ASSLVGTTGELF
TRBJ2-1,NA,TRBV5-6,ASSSGTSGRRSYNEQF
TRBJ1-2,NA,TRBV30,AWSVRQAYGYT
TRBJ1-2,NA,TRBV28,ASRLPQGVGGYT
TRBJ2-1,NA,TRBV20-1,SALYNEQF
TRBJ2-3,NA,TRBV19,ASCPDSGTGSTDTQY
TRBJ2-2,NA,TRBV28,ASSFLSPTGELF
TRBJ2-2,NA,TRBV25-1,ASTETDTHTGELF
TRBJ1-2,NA,TRBV7-3,ASSPGGAVGNYGYT
TRBJ2-2,NA,TRBV9,ASSERGTGRSTGELF
TRBJ2-3,NA,TRBV30,AWGRGAGSTDTQY
TRBJ2-1,NA,TRBV6-5,ASSRTGPFYNEQF
TRBJ1-1,NA,TRBV9,ASSVEAVGVNTEAF
TRBJ1-5,few,TRBV6-5,ASSLGQSNQPQH
TRBJ2-3,NA,TRBV7-3,ASSLAATDTQY
TRBJ2-3,NA,TRBV6-6,ASSYPGLAGEDTQY
TRBJ2-1,NA,TRBV7-9,ASSFSSGTGGNEQF
TRBJ2-3,NA,TRBV19,ASSIGSGRPAAQY
TRBJ2-7,NA,TRBV19,ASSNQGHEQY
TRBJ2-5,NA,TRBV9,ASSQGPQETQY
TRBJ2-3,NA,TRBV7-3,ASSPGTSTDTQY
TRBJ1-2,NA,TRBV15,ATSRGQRANYGYT
TRBJ2-7,NA,TRBV11-2,ASSGRLVDEQY
TRBJ1-4,NA,TRBV4-3,ASSQELVLLNEKLF
TRBJ2-7,NA,TRBV7-2,ASSLRELRKQY
TRBJ1-1,NA,TRBV6-6,ASRSPGSVNTEAF
TRBJ2-7,NA,TRBV5-6,ASSSDRNEQY